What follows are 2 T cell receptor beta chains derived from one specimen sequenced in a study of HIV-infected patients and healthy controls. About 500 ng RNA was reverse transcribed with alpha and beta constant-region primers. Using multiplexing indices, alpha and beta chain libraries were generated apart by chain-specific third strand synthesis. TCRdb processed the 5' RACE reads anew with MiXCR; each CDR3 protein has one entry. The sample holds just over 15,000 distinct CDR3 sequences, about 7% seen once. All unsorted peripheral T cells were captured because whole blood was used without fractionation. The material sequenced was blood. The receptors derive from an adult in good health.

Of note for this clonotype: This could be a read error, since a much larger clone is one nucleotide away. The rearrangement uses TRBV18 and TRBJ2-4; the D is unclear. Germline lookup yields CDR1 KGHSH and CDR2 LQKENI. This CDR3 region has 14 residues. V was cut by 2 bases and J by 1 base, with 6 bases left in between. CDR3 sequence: CASSPYSAKNIQYF. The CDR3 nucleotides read TGTGCCAGCTCACCATACAGCGCCAAAAACATTCAGTACTTC.

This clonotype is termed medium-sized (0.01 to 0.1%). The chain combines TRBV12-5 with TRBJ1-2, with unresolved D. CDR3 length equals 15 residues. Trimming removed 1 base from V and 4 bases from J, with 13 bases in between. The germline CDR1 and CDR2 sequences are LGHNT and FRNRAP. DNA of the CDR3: TGTGCTAGTGGTTTGGACCGGGATTTTTCCTATGGCTACACCTTC. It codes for CASGLDRDFSYGYTF. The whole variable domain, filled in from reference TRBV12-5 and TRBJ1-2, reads DARVTQTPRHKVTEMGQEVTMRCQPILGHNTVFWYRQTMMQGLELLAYFRNRAPLDDSGMPKDRFSAEMPDATLATLKIQPSEPRDSAVYFCASGLDRDFSYGYTFGSGTRLTVV.